This T cell receptor (beta chain) was retrieved from a study of T cells in Graves' hyperthyroidism and ophthalmopathy. Study outcomes and limitations: It was a median approximately six months before onset that the model predicted ophthalmopathy.

The sample holds many counts of this clonotype. What it binds is unknown. The CDR3 regions of TCR beta were amplified from RNA transcripts. The HTBI primer set was used in a first-round RT-PCR of the TCR CDR3. TCRdb passed the multiplex PCR reads through MiXCR, listing each CDR3 protein once. The table lists 600,000 to 850,000 distinct CDR3 sequences, under 20% of them singletons, with roughly 17% in the top ten. Germline CDR1 and CDR2: KGHSH and LQKENI. The CDR3 is 14 residues long. The germline V and J ends were trimmed by 6 bases and 1 base, with 12 bases remaining between them. The chain carries TRBV18 and TRBJ1-1, with D perhaps TRBD1 (6 bases). The sample was blood. The TCR comes from a woman between 50 and 59 years old with Graves' hyperthyroidism that later progressed to Graves' ophthalmopathy. CDR3 sequence reads: CASSGQSANTEAFF. The CDR3 DNA reads as TGTGCCAGCTCCGGACAGTCGGCGAACACTGAAGCTTTCTTT.